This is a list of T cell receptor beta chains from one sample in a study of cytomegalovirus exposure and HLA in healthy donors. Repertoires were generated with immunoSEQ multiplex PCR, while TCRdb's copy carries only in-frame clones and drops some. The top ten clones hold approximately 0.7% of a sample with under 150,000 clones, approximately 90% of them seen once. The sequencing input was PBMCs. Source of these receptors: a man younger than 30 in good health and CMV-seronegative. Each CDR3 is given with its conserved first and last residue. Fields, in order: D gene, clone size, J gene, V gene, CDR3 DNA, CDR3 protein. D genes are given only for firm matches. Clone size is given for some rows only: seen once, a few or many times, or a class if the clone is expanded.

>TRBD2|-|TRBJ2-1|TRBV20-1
TGCAGTGCTCCCCGGGGACTATCTGAGTTCTTC
CSAPRGLSEFF
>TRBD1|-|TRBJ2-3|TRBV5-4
TGTGCCAGCAGCTTGGATAGACAGGGTGGCACAGATACGCAGTATTTT
CASSLDRQGGTDTQYF
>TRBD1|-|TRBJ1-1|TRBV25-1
TGTGCCAGCAGTGATTGGACAGGGATGAACACTGAAGCTTTCTTT
CASSDWTGMNTEAFF
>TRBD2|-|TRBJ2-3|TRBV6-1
TGTGCCAGCAGTGAACCCGGGACTAGCGGGGGGGACACAGATACGCAGTATTTT
CASSEPGTSGGDTDTQYF
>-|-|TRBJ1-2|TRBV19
TGTGCCAGTAGTGGCAGGACAGTCTATGGCTACACCTTC
CASSGRTVYGYTF
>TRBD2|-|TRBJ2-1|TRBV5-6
TGTGCCAGCAGCTTGGAACCTTTAGCGGGGAGTTACAATGAGCAGTTCTTC
CASSLEPLAGSYNEQFF
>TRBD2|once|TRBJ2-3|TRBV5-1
TGCGCCAGCAGCTACGGACTAGCGGGGGGGCTCGGGGCAGATACGCAGTATTTT
CASSYGLAGGLGADTQYF
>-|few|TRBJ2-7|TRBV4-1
TGCGCCAGCAGCCAAGGCGGGTTCTCCTACGAGCAGTACTTC
CASSQGGFSYEQYF
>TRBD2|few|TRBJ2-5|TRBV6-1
TGTGCCAGCAGTGGGTTAGCGGGGGGGCCGGAGACCCAGTACTTC
CASSGLAGGPETQYF
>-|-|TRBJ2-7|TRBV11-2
TGTGCCAGCAGCTCATCAGGGAATCACTACGAGCAGTACTTC
CASSSSGNHYEQYF
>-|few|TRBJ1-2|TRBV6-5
TGTGCCAGCAAGTCTCGGACAGACTATGGCTACACCTTC
CASKSRTDYGYTF
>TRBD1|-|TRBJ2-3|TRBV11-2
TGTGCCAGCAGCTTAGATCGACAGGGGGCCGATACGCAGTATTTT
CASSLDRQGADTQYF
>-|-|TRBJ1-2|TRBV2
TGTGCCAGCACGGGGAATTTTAACTATGGCTACACCTTC
CASTGNFNYGYTF
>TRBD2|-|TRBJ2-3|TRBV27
TGTGCCAGCAGTCCACTAGCGGGGGGTTACACAGATACGCAGTATTTT
CASSPLAGGYTDTQYF
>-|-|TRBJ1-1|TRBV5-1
TGCGCCAGCAGCGATAAAGGACAGCCGAACACTGAAGCTTTCTTT
CASSDKGQPNTEAFF
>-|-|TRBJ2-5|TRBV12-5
TGTGCTAGTGGTTTCCCCCCACGGGGGTTTAGGGAGACCCAGTACTTC
CASGFPPRGFRETQYF
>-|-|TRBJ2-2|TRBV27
TGTGCCAGCAGTTTTAATCCTCCGACCGGGGAGCTGTTTTTT
CASSFNPPTGELFF
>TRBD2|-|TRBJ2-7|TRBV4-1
TGCGCCAGCAGCCTTGTACCGGGACTAGCTGGGGGGGAGCAGTACTTC
CASSLVPGLAGGEQYF
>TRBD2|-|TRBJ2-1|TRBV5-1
TGCGCCAGCAGCTTGGGGGGTAGCGGGAGGGCCCGATACAATGAGCAGTTCTTC
CASSLGGSGRARYNEQFF
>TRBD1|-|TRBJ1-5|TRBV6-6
TGTGCCAGCAGTAAAGACAGGGAAGATCAGCCCCAGCATTTT
CASSKDREDQPQHF
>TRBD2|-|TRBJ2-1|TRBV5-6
TGTGCCAGCAGCTTTGGTTCCCTAGCGGGAGTCAATGAGCAGTTCTTC
CASSFGSLAGVNEQFF
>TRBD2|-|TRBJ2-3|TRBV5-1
TGCGCCAGCAGACCCGGGACTAGCGCAAGCACAGATACGCAGTATTTT
CASRPGTSASTDTQYF
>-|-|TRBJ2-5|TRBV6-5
TGTGCCAGCAGTTACTCGATAGAGGTATCGCGGGAGACCCAGTACTTC
CASSYSIEVSRETQYF
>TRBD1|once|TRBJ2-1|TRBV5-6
TGTGCCAGCAGCTTGCCCATGGGACAGGGGCTAAATGAGCAGTTCTTC
CASSLPMGQGLNEQFF
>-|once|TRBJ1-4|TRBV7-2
TGTGCCAGCAGCGCCGACAGGTTTGAAAAACTGTTTTTT
CASSADRFEKLFF
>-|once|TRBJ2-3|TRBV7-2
TGTGCCAGCAGCCCTCGGACTATGGATTCCACAGATACGCAGTATTTT
CASSPRTMDSTDTQYF
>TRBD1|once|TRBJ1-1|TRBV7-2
TGTGCCAGCAGCCCCGACAGGGGGCACACTGAAGCTTTCTTT
CASSPDRGHTEAFF
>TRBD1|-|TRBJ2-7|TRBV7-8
TGTGCCAGCAGCTTAGTTTGGCAGGGGGCGGGAGAGCAGTACTTC
CASSLVWQGAGEQYF
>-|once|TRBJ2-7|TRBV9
TGTGCCAGCAGCGTAGATTTGTCAGGTTACGAGCAGTACTTC
CASSVDLSGYEQYF
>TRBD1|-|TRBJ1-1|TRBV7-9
TGTGCCAGCAGCTTAGAAACTACCGGGACAGGAAACACTGAAGCTTTCTTT
CASSLETTGTGNTEAFF
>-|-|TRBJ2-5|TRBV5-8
TGTGCCAGCAGCCAGGGCACGGGGGAGAGCCAAGAGACCCAGTACTTC
CASSQGTGESQETQYF
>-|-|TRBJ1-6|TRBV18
TGTGCCAGCTCACCACAGGGGCTATTGGGCTCACCCCTCCACTTT
CASSPQGLLGSPLHF
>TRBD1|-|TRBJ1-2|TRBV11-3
TGTGCCAGCAGCTTAGGATTCACAGGGGGCGCTGATGGCTACACCTTC
CASSLGFTGGADGYTF
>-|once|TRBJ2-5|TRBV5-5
TGTGCCAGCAGCTTGCTCCGGCAAGAGACCCAGTACTTC
CASSLLRQETQYF
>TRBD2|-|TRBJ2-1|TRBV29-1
TGCAGCGCTGGCCCACACTCCAGCGGGAAAGGCAATGAGCAGTTCTTC
CSAGPHSSGKGNEQFF
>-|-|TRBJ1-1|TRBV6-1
TGTGCCAGCATTGTTCGGGGGGCCACTGAAGCTTTCTTT
CASIVRGATEAFF
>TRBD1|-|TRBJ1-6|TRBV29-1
TGCAGCGTGAGGACAGGGGTGCAGTCACCCCTCCACTTT
CSVRTGVQSPLHF
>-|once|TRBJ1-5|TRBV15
TGTGCCACCAGCAAAGGACAGTATAGCAATCAGCCCCAGCATTTT
CATSKGQYSNQPQHF
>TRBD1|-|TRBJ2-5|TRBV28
TGTGCCAGCACTCTAGGGACAGGGATGTACCAAGAGACCCAGTACTTC
CASTLGTGMYQETQYF
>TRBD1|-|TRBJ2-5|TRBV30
TGTGCCTGGAGGGGCAGGGGGCATTTAGAGACCCAGTACTTC
CAWRGRGHLETQYF
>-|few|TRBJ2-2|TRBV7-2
TGTGCCAGCGTCCTCCCTCCCGGGGAGCTGTTTTTT
CASVLPPGELFF
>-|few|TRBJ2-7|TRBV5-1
TGCGCCAGCAGCTTGGATGGACAGATCCCTTACTGGGAGCAGTACTTC
CASSLDGQIPYWEQYF
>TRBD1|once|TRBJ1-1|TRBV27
TGTGCCAGCAGCGTTAGCCGACAGGGCGGAGGAGCTTTCTTT
CASSVSRQGGGAFF
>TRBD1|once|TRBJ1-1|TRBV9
TGTGCCAGCAGCGCCCTCGACAGGGCCACTGAAGCTTTCTTT
CASSALDRATEAFF
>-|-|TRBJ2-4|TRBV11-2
TGTGCCAGCAGCTTAGGCGGTCGGTTTAACATTCAGTACTTC
CASSLGGRFNIQYF
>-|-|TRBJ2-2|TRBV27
TGTGCCAGCAGTTTTTGGGAGGCCGGGGAGCTGTTTTTT
CASSFWEAGELFF
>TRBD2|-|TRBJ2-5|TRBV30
TGTGCCTGGAGTGTGTCTAGCGGGGGGTACCAAGAGACCCAGTACTTC
CAWSVSSGGYQETQYF
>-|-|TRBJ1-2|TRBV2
TGTGCCAGCAGTGACGAGTTCGGCTACACCTTC
CASSDEFGYTF
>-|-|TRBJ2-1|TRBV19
TGTGCCAGTAGTATACGGGACTGGAACTACAATGAGCAGTTCTTC
CASSIRDWNYNEQFF
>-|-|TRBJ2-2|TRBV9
TGTGCCAGCAGCGTATCCCCTCTTCCCAACCGTAACAGCGGGGAGCTGTTTTTT
CASSVSPLPNRNSGELFF